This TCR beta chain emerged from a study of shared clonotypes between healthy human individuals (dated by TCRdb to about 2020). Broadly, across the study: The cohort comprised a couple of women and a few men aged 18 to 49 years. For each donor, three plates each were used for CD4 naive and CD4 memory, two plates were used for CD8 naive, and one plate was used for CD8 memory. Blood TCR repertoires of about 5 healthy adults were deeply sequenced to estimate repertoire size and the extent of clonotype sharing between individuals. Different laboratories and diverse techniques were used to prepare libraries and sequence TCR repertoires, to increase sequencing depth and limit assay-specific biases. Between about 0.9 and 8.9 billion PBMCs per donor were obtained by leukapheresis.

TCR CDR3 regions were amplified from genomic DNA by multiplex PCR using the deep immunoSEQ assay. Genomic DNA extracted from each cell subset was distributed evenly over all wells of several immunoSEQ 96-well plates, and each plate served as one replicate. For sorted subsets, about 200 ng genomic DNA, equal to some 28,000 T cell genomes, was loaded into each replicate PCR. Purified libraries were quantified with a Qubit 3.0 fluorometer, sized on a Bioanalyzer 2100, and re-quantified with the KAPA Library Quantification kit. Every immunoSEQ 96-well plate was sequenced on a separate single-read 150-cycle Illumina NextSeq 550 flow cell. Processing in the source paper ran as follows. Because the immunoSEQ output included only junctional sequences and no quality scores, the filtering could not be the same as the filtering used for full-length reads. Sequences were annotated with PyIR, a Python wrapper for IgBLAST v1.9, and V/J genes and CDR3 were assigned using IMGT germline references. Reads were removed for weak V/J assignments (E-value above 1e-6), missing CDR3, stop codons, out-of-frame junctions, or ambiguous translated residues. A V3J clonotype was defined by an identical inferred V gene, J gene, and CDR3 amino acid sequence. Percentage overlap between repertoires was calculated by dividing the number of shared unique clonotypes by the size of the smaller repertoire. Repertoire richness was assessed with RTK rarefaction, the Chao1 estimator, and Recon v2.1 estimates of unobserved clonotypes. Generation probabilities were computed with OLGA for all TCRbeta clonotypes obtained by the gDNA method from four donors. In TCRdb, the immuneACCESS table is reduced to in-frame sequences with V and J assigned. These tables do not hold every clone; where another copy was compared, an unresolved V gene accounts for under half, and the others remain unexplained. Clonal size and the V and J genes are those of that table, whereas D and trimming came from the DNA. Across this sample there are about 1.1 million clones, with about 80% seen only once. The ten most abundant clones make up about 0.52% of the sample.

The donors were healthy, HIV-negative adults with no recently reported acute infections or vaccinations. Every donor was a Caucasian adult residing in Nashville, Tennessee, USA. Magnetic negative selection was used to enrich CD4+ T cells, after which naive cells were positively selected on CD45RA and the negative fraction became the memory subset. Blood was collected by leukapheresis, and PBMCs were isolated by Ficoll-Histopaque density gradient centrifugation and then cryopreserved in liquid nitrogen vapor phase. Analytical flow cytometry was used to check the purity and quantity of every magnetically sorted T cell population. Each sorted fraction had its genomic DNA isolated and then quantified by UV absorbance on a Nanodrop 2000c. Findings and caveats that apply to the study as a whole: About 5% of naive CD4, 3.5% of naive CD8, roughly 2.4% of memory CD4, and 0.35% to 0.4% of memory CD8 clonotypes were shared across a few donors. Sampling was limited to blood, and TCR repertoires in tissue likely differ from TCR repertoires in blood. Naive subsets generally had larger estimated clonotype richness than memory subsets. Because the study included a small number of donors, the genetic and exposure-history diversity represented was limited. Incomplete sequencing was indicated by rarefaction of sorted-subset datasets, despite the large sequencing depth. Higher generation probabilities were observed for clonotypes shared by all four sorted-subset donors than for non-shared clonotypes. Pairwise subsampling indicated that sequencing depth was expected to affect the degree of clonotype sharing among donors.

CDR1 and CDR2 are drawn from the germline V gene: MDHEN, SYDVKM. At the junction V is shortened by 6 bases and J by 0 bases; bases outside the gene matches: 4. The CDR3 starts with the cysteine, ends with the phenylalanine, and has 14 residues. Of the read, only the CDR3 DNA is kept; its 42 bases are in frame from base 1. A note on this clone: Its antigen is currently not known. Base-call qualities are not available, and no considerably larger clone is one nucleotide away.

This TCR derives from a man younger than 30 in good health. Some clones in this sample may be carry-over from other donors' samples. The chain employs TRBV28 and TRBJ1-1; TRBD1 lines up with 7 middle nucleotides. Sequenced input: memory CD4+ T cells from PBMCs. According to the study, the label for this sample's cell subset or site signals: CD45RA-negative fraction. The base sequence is TGTGCCAGCAGACCGGGACAGATGAACACTGAAGCTTTCTTT. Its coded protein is CASRPGQMNTEAFF.